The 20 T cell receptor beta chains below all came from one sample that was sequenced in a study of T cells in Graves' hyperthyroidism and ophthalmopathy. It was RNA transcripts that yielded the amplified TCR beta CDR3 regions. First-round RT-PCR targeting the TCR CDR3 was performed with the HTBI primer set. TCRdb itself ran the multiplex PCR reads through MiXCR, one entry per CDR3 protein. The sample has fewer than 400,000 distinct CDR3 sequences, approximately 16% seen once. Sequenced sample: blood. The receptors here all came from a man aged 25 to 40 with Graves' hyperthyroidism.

The CDR3 DNA follows: TGTGCCAGCAGATCCGGACTCAGCTCTGGAAACACCATATATTTT. Its protein product is CASRSGLSSGNTIYF. This sequence joins TRBV5-5 and TRBJ1-3, with unresolved D. From germline, CDR1 is SGHKS and CDR2 YYEKEE (reference sequence). Trimming took 5 bases from V and 0 from J, leaving 12 bases between them. CDR3 length: 15 residues.

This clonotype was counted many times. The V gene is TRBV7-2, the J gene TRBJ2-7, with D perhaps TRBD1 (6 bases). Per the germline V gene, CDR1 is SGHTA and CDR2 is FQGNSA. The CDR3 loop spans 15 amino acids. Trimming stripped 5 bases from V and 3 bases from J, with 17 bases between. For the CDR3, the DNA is TGTGCCAGCAGCCCCCGACAGGTTCTTGACTACGAGCAGTACTTC. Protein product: CASSPRQVLDYEQYF.

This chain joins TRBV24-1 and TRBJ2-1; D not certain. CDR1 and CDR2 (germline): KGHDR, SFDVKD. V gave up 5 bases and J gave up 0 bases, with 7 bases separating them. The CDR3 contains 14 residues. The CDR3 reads CATSVDHSYNEQFF. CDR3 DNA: TGTGCCACCAGTGTGGATCACTCCTACAATGAGCAGTTCTTC.

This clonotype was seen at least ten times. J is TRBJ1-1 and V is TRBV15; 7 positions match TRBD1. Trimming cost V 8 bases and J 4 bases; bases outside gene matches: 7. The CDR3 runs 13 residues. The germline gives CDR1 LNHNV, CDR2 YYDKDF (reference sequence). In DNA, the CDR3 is TGTGCCACCTTGGACAGGATCGGCACTGAAGCTTTCTTT. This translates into CATLDRIGTEAFF. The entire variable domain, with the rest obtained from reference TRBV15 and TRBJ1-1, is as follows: DAMVIQNPRYQVTQFGKPVTLSCSQTLNHNVMYWYQQKSSQAPKLLFHYYDKDFNNEADTPDNFQSRRPNTSFCFLDIRSPGLGDTAMYLCATLDRIGTEAFFGQGTRLTVV.

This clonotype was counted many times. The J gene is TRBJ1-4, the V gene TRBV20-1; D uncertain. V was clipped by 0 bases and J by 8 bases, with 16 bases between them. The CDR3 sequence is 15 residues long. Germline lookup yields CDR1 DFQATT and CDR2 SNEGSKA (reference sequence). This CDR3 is CSARDPNSANEKLFF. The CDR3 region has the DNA TGCAGTGCTAGAGATCCGAATTCGGCGAACGAAAAACTGTTTTTT.

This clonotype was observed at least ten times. CDR3 bases: TGTGCCAGGCAAGCGGAGAGCTCCTACGAGCAGTACTTC. Translated: CARQAESSYEQYF. The rearrangement uses TRBV2 and TRBJ2-7; weak D call: TRBD2 (5 bases). Germline V gene lookup returns CDR1 SNHLY and CDR2 FYNNEI. The germline V and J ends were trimmed by 9 bases and 0 bases, with 12 bases remaining between them. There are 13 residues in the CDR3.

The CDR3 reads CASSTGGLVGEQFF. DNA of the CDR3: TGTGCCAGCAGCACCGGCGGGCTAGTTGGGGAGCAGTTCTTC. The chain links TRBV9 to TRBJ2-1; TRBD2 is a possible D gene (5 bases). Germline-derived CDR1 and CDR2 are SGDLS and YYNGEE. This CDR3 comprises 14 residues. Between the trimmed V and J ends, which lost 4 bases and 10 bases, there was a span of 18 bases.

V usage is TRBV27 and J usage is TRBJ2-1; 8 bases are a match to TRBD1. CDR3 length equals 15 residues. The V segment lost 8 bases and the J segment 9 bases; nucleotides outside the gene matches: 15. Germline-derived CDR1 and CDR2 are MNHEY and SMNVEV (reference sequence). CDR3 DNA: TGTGCCAGCGGGAATTTCAGGGGGCGCGGGGTTGAGCAGTTCTTC. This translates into CASGNFRGRGVEQFF.

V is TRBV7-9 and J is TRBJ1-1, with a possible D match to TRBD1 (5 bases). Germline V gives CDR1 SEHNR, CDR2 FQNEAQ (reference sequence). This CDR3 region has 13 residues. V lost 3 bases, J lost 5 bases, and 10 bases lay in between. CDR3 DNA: TGTGCCAGCAGCTTGGGGGTTCCTACTGAAGCTTTCTTT. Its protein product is CASSLGVPTEAFF.

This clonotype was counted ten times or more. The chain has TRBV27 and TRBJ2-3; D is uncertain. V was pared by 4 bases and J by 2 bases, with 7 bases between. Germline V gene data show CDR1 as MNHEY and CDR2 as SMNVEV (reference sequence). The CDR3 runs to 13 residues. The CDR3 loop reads CASSSSVTDTQYF. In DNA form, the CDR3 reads TGTGCCAGCAGTTCATCCGTCACAGATACGCAGTATTTT.

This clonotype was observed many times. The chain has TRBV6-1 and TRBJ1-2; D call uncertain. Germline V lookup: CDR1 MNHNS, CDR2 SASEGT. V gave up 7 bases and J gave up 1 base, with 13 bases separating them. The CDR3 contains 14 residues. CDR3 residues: CASTQAGFNYGYTF. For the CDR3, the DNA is TGTGCCAGCACCCAGGCGGGGTTTAACTATGGCTACACCTTC.

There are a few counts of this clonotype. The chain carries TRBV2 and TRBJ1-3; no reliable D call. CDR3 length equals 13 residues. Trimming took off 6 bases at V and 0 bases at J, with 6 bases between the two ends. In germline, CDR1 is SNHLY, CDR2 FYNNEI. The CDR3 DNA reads TGTGCCAGCAGGGAGGACTCTGGAAACACCATATATTTT. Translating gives CASREDSGNTIYF.

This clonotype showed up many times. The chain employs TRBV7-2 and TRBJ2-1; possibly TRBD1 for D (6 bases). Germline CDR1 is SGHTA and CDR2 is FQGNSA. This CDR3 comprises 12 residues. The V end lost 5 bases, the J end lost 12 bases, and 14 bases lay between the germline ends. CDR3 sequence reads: CASSPGVRGQFF. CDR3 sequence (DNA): TGTGCCAGCAGCCCAGGGGTTCGGGGGCAGTTCTTC. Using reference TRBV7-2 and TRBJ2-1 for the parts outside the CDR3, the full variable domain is GAGVSQSPSNKVTEKGKDVELRCDPISGHTALYWYRQSLGQGLEFLIYFQGNSAPDKSGLPSDRFSAERTGGSVSTLTIQRTQQEDSAVYLCASSPGVRGQFFGPGTRLTVL.

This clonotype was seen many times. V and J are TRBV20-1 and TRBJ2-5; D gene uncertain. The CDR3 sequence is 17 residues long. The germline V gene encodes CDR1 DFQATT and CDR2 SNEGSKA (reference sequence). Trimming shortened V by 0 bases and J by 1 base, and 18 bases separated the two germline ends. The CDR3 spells CSARDPEGSPGQETQYF. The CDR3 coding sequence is TGCAGTGCTAGAGATCCCGAAGGATCCCCGGGCCAAGAGACCCAGTACTTC.

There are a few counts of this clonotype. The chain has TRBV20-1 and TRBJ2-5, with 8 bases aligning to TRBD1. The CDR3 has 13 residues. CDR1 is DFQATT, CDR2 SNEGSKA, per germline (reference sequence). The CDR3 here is CSVQGARGETQYF. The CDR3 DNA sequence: TGCAGCGTGCAGGGGGCGAGAGGAGAGACCCAGTACTTC.

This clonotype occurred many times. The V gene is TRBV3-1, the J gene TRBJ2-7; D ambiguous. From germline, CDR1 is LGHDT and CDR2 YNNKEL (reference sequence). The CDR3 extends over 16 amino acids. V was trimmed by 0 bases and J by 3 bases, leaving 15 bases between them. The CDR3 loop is CASSQDRAALNYEQYF. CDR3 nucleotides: TGTGCCAGCAGCCAAGATAGGGCAGCCCTTAACTACGAGCAGTACTTC.

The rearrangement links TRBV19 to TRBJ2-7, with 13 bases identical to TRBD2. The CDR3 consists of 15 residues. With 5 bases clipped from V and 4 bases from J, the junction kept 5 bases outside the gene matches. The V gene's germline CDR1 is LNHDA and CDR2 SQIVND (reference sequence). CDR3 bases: TGTGCCAGTAGTCTGACTAGCGGGAGGAGGTACGAGCAGTACTTC. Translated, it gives CASSLTSGRRYEQYF.

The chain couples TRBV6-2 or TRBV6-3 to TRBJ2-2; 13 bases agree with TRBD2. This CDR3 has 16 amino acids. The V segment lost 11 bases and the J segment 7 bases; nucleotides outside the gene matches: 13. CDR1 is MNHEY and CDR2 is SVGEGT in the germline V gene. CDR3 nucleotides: TGTGCCTCTAAGGGACTAGCGGGAACTGGAGGCGGGGAGCTGTTTTTT. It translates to CASKGLAGTGGGELFF.

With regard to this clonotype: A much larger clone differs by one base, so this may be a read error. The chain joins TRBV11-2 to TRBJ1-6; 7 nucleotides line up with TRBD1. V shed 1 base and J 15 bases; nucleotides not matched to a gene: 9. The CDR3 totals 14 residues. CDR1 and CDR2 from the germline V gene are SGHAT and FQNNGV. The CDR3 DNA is TGTGCCAGCAGCTTAGGGGGACAGCCGCTGTTCCTCCACTTT. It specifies CASSLGGQPLFLHF.

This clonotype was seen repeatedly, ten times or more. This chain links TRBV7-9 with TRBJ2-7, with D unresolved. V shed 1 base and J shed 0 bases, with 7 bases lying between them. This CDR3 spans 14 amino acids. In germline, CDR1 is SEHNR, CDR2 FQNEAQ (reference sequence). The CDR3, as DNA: TGTGCCAGCAGCTTAGGGGCCAGCTCCTACGAGCAGTACTTC. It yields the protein CASSLGASSYEQYF.